Listed below are T cell receptor beta chains from one sample, sequenced in a study of beta chain features in type 1 diabetes. Profiling relied on immunoSEQ multiplex PCR, and the TCRdb table lists in-frame clones only, not all of them. The sample has 860,000 or so clones; roughly 16% are singletons. Sequences were obtained from naive CD4+ T cells from blood. These receptors were obtained from a woman aged 18-29 years in good health. Both conserved end residues are part of each CDR3. The D gene is left open where the match is weak. Clone size is given for some rows only: seen once, a few or many times, or a class if the clone is expanded.

- | TRBJ1-2 | - | TRBV2 | CASSERWTENYGYTF | TGTGCCAGCAGTGAAAGGTGGACGGAGAACTATGGCTACACCTTC
- | TRBJ1-4 | - | TRBV18 | CASSPRTGDEKLFF | TGTGCCAGCTCACCACGGACCGGGGATGAAAAACTGTTTTTT
TRBD2 | TRBJ2-5 | - | TRBV4-2 | CASSRRREGPLETQYF | TGTGCCAGCAGCCGAAGGCGGGAGGGCCCTCTGGAGACCCAGTACTTC
- | TRBJ2-2 | - | TRBV18 | CASSPSSGAGGELFF | TGTGCCAGCTCACCAAGTTCGGGAGCGGGCGGGGAGCTGTTTTTT
TRBD2 | TRBJ2-3 | few | TRBV18 | CASSPVAGDGTDTQYF | TGTGCCAGCTCACCAGTAGCGGGAGACGGAACAGATACGCAGTATTTT
- | TRBJ2-4 | few | TRBV4-1 | CAGVVAKNIQYF | TGCGCCGGCGTCGTGGCCAAAAACATTCAGTACTTC
TRBD2 | TRBJ2-1 | few | TRBV29-1 | CSVEDRGLAPEFF | TGCAGCGTTGAAGATAGGGGACTAGCCCCGGAGTTCTTC
- | TRBJ2-7 | - | TRBV7-2 | CASSPPPMGEQYF | TGTGCCAGCAGCCCCCCCCCAATGGGCGAGCAGTACTTC
- | TRBJ2-5 | - | TRBV20-1 | CSIWGRETQYF | TGCTCAATCTGGGGGCGAGAGACCCAGTACTTC
- | TRBJ2-5 | few | TRBV2 | CASMRDMETQYF | TGTGCCAGCATGAGGGACATGGAGACCCAGTACTTC
- | TRBJ2-7 | - | TRBV6-1 | CASAGEGPYF | TGTGCCAGTGCCGGAGAGGGGCCTTACTTC
- | TRBJ2-7 | - | TRBV7-3 | CASSHGTPAYEQYF | TGTGCCAGCAGCCACGGGACACCAGCCTACGAGCAGTACTTC
TRBD2 | TRBJ2-7 | few | TRBV15 | CATSRDGGLAGTSYEQYF | TGTGCCACCAGCAGAGATGGGGGACTAGCGGGGACCTCCTACGAGCAGTACTTC
- | TRBJ2-7 | few | TRBV7-8 | CASSLGRDYEQYF | TGTGCCAGCAGCTTAGGTAGGGACTACGAGCAGTACTTC
- | TRBJ2-7 | - | TRBV27 | CASRAIGDTYEQYF | TGTGCCAGCAGGGCAATAGGGGATACCTACGAGCAGTACTTC
- | TRBJ1-4 | - | TRBV18 | CASSRRAANEKLFF | TGTGCCAGCTCGCGTCGTGCCGCTAATGAAAAACTGTTTTTT
- | TRBJ2-7 | - | TRBV7-8 | CASSLASYSWQYF | TGTGCCAGCAGCTTAGCCTCTTACAGCTGGCAGTACTTC
TRBD1 | TRBJ2-7 | few | TRBV29-1 | CSVKTGGLRYEQYF | TGCAGCGTGAAAACAGGGGGCCTTCGCTACGAGCAGTACTTC
TRBD2 | TRBJ2-1 | - | TRBV4-3 | CASSQAPGLAGTYNEQFF | TGCGCCAGCAGCCAAGCTCCTGGATTAGCGGGAACCTACAATGAGCAGTTCTTC
- | TRBJ2-7 | - | TRBV13 | CASSLGGRGTAFYEQYF | TGTGCCAGCAGCTTAGGGGGCCGGGGTACGGCCTTCTACGAGCAGTACTTC
- | TRBJ2-7 | few | TRBV6-6 | CASSYSTFLSSYEQYF | TGTGCCAGCAGTTACTCGACTTTCCTGAGCTCCTACGAGCAGTACTTC
- | TRBJ2-1 | - | TRBV19 | CASSIAGFGEQFF | TGTGCCAGTAGTATAGCAGGGTTCGGTGAGCAGTTCTTC
TRBD2 | TRBJ2-3 | few | TRBV29-1 | CSVGRLAGDTDTQYF | TGCAGCGTTGGAAGACTAGCGGGAGACACAGATACGCAGTATTTT
TRBD1 | TRBJ2-5 | once | TRBV28 | CASRQQGGGETQYF | TGTGCCAGCAGACAACAGGGGGGCGGGGAGACCCAGTACTTC
- | TRBJ1-5 | - | TRBV7-8 | CASSLGQSRSNQPQHF | TGTGCCAGCAGCTTAGGACAGTCTCGTAGCAATCAGCCCCAGCATTTT
TRBD2 | TRBJ2-1 | - | TRBV18 | CASSPGAGEMIWFF | TGTGCCAGCTCACCCGGAGCGGGAGAGATGATTTGGTTCTTC
- | TRBJ2-3 | - | TRBV4-3 | CASSQDQVNTQYF | TGCGCCAGCAGCCAAGATCAGGTCAATACGCAGTATTTT
- | TRBJ1-1 | - | TRBV7-3 | CASSLMVMNTEAFF | TGTGCCAGCAGCTTAATGGTTATGAACACTGAAGCTTTCTTT
TRBD1 | TRBJ1-4 | few | TRBV29-1 | CSVLTGQGWGKLFF | TGCAGCGTTCTTACGGGACAGGGATGGGGAAAACTGTTTTTT
- | TRBJ2-2 | few | TRBV5-4 | CASSLNISPGELFF | TGTGCCAGCAGCTTGAACATAAGCCCCGGGGAGCTGTTTTTT
- | TRBJ2-5 | few | TRBV5-6 | CASKYRVGETQYF | TGTGCCAGCAAATACAGGGTTGGGGAGACCCAGTACTTC
- | TRBJ2-1 | - | TRBV18 | CASSPGTGSEQFF | TGTGCCAGCTCACCGGGAACGGGTAGTGAGCAGTTCTTC